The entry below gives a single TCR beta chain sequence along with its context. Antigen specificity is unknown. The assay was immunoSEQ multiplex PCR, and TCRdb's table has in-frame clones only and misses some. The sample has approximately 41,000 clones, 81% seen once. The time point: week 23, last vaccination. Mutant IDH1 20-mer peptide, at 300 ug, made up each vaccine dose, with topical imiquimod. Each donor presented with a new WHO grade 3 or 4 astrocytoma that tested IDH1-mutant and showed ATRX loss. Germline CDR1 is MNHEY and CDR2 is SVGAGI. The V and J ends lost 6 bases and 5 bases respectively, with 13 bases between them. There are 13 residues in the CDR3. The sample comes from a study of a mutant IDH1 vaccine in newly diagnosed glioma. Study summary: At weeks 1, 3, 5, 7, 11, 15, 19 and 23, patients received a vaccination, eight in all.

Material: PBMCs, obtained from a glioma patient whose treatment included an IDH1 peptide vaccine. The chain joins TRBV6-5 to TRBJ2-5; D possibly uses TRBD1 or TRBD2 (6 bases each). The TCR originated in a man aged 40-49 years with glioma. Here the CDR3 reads CASSSGGGETQYF. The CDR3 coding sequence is TGTGCCAGCAGCTCCGGAGGGGGGGAGACCCAGTACTTC.